A single sample is the source of the 9 T cell receptor beta chains below, sequenced in a study of blood T cells in healthy people across ages. It was with a sample-barcoded 5' primer and a J-beta primer mix that a second PCR of roughly 7 to 12 cycles was run. TCRdb re-derived calls from the 5' RACE reads in MiXCR, one entry per CDR3 protein. The data show some 730,000 distinct CDR3 sequences, about a fifth seen once. Sequenced input: blood. The receptors here all came from a man between 65 and 79 years old in good health.

The chain carries TRBV10-3 and TRBJ2-2; D ambiguous. The CDR3 length is 13 residues. Germline V CDR1 and CDR2: ENHRY, SYGVKD. V was shortened by 4 bases and J by 2 bases, with 5 bases between the two germline ends. CDR3 in DNA: TGTGCCATCAGTGGCTCCAACACCGGGGAGCTGTTTTTT. This encodes CAISGSNTGELFF.

The chain uses TRBV10-3 and TRBJ2-3; TRBD2 aligns across 8 bases. CDR1 is ENHRY, CDR2 SYGVKD, per germline. With 4 bases clipped from V and 6 bases from J, the junction kept 15 bases outside the gene matches. The CDR3 is 17 residues long. CDR3 loop: CAISAPLVAGPRDTQYF. CDR3 coding DNA: TGTGCCATCAGTGCACCACTAGTAGCGGGGCCCCGGGATACGCAGTATTTT.

V and J are TRBV9 and TRBJ2-7; D remains unclear. Gene TRBJ2-5 matches the end of the DNA better, so the J call may be wrong. CDR1 SGDLS and CDR2 YYNGEE come from the germline V gene. CDR3 length equals 16 residues. The CDR3 protein is CASSVGVEIFQETQYF. The CDR3 nucleotides are TGTGCCAGCAGCGTAGGTGTGGAGATTTTCCAAGAGACCCAGTACTTC.

This CDR3 reads CASSYVTGSYEQYV. DNA for the CDR3: TGTGCCAGCAGTTACGTAACAGGGTCCTACGAGCAGTACGTC. The J gene is TRBJ2-5, the V gene TRBV6-6; D perhaps matches TRBD1 (6 bases). Gene TRBJ2-7 matches the end of the DNA better, so the J call may be wrong. The CDR3 is 14 residues long. Germline CDR1 is MNHNY and CDR2 is SVGAGI (reference sequence).

V and J are TRBV4-2 and TRBJ1-2, with TRBD1 as a possible D gene (6 bases). This CDR3 contains 14 residues. CDR1 is LGHNA, CDR2 YNFKEQ, per germline. V lost 0 bases and J lost 8, with 13 bases in between. CDR3 loop: CASSQERSGGGYTF. DNA of the CDR3: TGTGCCAGCAGCCAAGAGAGGTCCGGGGGCGGCTACACCTTC.

This clonotype has a handful of counts. The rearrangement joins TRBV27 to TRBJ1-2; D is undetermined. This CDR3 spans 13 amino acids. CDR1 MNHEY and CDR2 SMNVEV come from the germline V gene (reference sequence). Trimming stripped 6 bases from V and 4 bases from J, with 12 bases between. CDR3 amino acids: CASSSRRIYGYTF. The CDR3, as DNA: TGTGCCAGCAGCTCCCGGCGAATCTATGGCTACACCTTC.

This clonotype was counted a few times. The chain is built from TRBV4-2 and TRBJ2-2, with D possibly TRBD2 on 5 matching bases. V dropped 5 bases and J dropped 4 bases, with 8 bases sitting between them. The CDR3 extends over 13 amino acids. Germline CDR1 and CDR2: LGHNA and YNFKEQ. In DNA, the CDR3 is TGTGCCAGCAGCGAGGGATTCACCGGGGAGCTGTTTTTT. Amino acid sequence: CASSEGFTGELFF.

This clonotype was counted between two and nine times. The rearrangement uses TRBV12-3 or TRBV12-4 and TRBJ2-1, with 7 bases fitting TRBD1. This CDR3 has 11 residues. V was pared by 6 bases and J by 13 bases, with 6 bases of the junction left unmatched. Here the CDR3 reads CASRERQGQFF. CDR3 DNA: TGTGCCAGCAGAGAGAGACAGGGTCAGTTCTTC.

V is TRBV25-1 and J is TRBJ2-3, with D possibly TRBD2 on 5 matching bases. Germline lookup yields CDR1 MGHDK and CDR2 SYGVNS. The CDR3 runs to 15 residues. Trimming pared 3 bases from V and 6 bases from J, leaving 16 bases between. CDR3 bases: TGTGCCAGCAGTGATCGAGGGAGAGGGTCCGATACGCAGTATTTT. Translated: CASSDRGRGSDTQYF. Looking up the rest from reference TRBV25-1 and TRBJ2-3 gives the full variable domain: EADIYQTPRYLVIGTGKKITLECSQTMGHDKMYWYQQDPGMELHLIHYSYGVNSTEKGDLSSESTVSRIRTEHFPLTLESARPSHTSQYLCASSDRGRGSDTQYFGPGTRLTVL.